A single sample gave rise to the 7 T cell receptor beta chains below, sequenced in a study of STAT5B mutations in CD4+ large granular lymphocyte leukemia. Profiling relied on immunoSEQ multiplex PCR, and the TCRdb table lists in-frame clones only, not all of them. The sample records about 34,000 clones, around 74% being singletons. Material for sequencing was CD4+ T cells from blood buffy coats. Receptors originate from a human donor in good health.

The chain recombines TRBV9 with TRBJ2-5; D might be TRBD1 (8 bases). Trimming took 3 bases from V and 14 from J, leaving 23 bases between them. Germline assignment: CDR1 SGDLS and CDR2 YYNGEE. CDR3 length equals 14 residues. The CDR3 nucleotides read TGTGCCAGCAGCGCCAGAACAGGGGGGGGCCCTATTTACTTC. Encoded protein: CASSARTGGGPIYF.

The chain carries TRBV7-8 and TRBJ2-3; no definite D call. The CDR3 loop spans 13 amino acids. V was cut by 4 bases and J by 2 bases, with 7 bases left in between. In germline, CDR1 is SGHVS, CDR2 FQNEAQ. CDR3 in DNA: TGTGCCAGCAGCTCCCCAATCACAGATACGCAGTATTTT. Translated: CASSSPITDTQYF.

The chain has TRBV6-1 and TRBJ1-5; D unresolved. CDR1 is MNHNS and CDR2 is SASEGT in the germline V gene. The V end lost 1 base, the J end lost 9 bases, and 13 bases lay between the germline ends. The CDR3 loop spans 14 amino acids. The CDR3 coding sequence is TGTGCCAGCAGTGAAGGCCAGTCCCAGCGGCCCCAGCATTTT. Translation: CASSEGQSQRPQHF.

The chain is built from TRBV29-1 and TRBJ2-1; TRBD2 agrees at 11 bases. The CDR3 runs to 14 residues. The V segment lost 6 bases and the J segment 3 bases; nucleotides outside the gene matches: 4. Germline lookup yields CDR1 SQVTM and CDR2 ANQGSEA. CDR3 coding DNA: TGCAGCGTCGTAGCGGGAGGGTACTACAATGAGCAGTTCTTC. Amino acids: CSVVAGGYYNEQFF.

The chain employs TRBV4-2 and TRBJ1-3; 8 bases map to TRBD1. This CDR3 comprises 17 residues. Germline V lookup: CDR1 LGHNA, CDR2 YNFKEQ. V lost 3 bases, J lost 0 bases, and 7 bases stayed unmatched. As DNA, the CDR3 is TGTGCCAGCAGCCAGCGCGCAGGGACAGGCTCTGGAAACACCATATATTTT. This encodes CASSQRAGTGSGNTIYF.

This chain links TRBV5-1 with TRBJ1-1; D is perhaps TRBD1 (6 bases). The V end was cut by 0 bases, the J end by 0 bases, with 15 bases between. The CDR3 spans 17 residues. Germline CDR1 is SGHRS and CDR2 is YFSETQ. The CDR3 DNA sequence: TGCGCCAGCAGCTTGGCCGATTCCGGACAGTTGAACACTGAAGCTTTCTTT. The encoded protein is CASSLADSGQLNTEAFF.

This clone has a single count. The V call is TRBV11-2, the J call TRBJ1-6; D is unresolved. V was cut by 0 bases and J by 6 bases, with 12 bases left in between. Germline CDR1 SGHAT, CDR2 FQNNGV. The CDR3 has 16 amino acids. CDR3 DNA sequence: TGTGCCAGCAGCTTAGATTCCCAGACCCGTAATTCACCCCTCCACTTT. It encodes CASSLDSQTRNSPLHF.